This paragraph covers one T cell receptor (beta chain) sequence. Its antigen is unidentified. The PCR had 60 Vbeta and 13 Jbeta primers. Method: immunoSEQ multiplex PCR; TCRdb's copy keeps in-frame clones and lacks some. This table holds around 190,000 clones, over 60% found once. The data derive from a study of cytomegalovirus exposure and HLA in healthy donors. Study-level results: Later analysis associated a missense DCLRE1C variant with TCR beta V- and J-gene trimming. TRBV6-2, TRBV6-3 and some other V segments were excluded as indistinguishable. In a later analysis, donors in an Asian-associated ancestry cluster reportedly had fewer N-insertions in productive TCRs than the cohort mean.

Unrecorded immune exposures were likely, despite nominal health at sampling. Between the trimmed V and J ends, which lost 4 bases and 0 bases, there was a span of 4 bases. The CDR3 runs to 13 residues. Germline loops: CDR1 SNHLY, CDR2 FYNNEI. Specimen: PBMCs. This clonotype was obtained from a man aged 30-40 years in good health and CMV-seropositive. The chain couples TRBV2 to TRBJ2-4; D unclear. CDR3 protein: CASSVLAKNIQYF. As DNA, the CDR3 is TGTGCCAGCAGTGTCCTAGCCAAAAACATTCAGTACTTC.